The subject of this entry is one T cell receptor (beta chain). The antigen is unknown. V gave up 6 bases and J gave up 7 bases, with 15 bases separating them. The germline CDR1 and CDR2 sequences are SEHNR and FQNEAQ (reference sequence). The CDR3 length is 13 residues. The data originate from a study of cytomegalovirus exposure and HLA in healthy donors. Findings of the study overall: It emerged from a later analysis that several of the most significant clusters appeared to be linked to common viral pathogens. According to a later analysis, donors in an Asian-associated ancestry cluster reportedly had fewer N-insertions than the approximately 720-donor mean. Earlier analysis found most TCR beta V segments productive about 87% or about 30% of the time. The authors listed 150 to 200 TCR beta chains as cytomegalovirus-associated.

PCR amplification relied on 60 Vbeta primers (plus 13 Jbeta primers). Some clones are missing from TCRdb's copy, which holds only in-frame ones; the method was immunoSEQ multiplex PCR. The data contain about 200,000 clones, around 64% of them singletons. The J gene is TRBJ1-1, the V gene TRBV7-9; D remains unclear. The receptor was isolated from a man aged 35-49 years in good health and CMV-seropositive. Sequenced: PBMCs. The CDR3 region is CASSSFQICEAFF. The CDR3 DNA reads TGTGCCAGCAGTTCATTCCAGATTTGTGAAGCTTTCTTT.